The 14 T cell receptor beta chains below all came from one sample that was sequenced in a study of graft-versus-host responses after intestinal transplantation. Measured with immunoSEQ multiplex PCR; TCRdb has only the in-frame clones, and not every one. The sample lists 74,000 or so clones, 80% to 95% occurring once. Sequencing used PBMCs, obtained 98 days after intestinal transplantation. These receptors all stem from a human patient who received an intestinal transplant, so some T cells may come from the graft donor.

This clone has only one observation. The chain combines TRBV5-1 with TRBJ1-2; the match to TRBD1 covers 10 bases. Per germline, CDR1 SGHRS and CDR2 YFSETQ. The CDR3 sequence is 14 residues long. V was clipped by 0 bases and J by 6 bases; unmatched bases: 2. DNA for the CDR3: TGCGCCAGCAGCTTGGGACAGGGGGCGGATGGCTACACCTTC. This encodes CASSLGQGADGYTF.

The CDR3 spells CASSLGIAGVLAKNIQYF. CDR3 in DNA: TGTGCCAGCAGTTTGGGAATAGCGGGAGTATTAGCCAAAAACATTCAGTACTTC. The V gene is TRBV28, the J gene TRBJ2-4; 9 bases line up with TRBD2. J lost 0 bases, V lost 3 bases, and 9 bases had no gene match. CDR3 length equals 18 residues. Germline V lookup: CDR1 MDHEN, CDR2 SYDVKM.

This clone was seen only a few times. This chain joins TRBV6-7 and TRBJ2-5, with 9 bases lining up with TRBD1. TRBV6-7 has ORF status, its function being uncertain. The CDR3 sequence is 14 residues long. Losses at the gene ends were 4 bases for V and 5 bases for J; bases not matched to a gene: 5. CDR3 nucleotides: TGTGCCAGCAGTTGCGACAGGGGGGGGGAGACCCAGTACTTC. This translates into CASSCDRGGETQYF.

Only one count was recorded for this clone. The V and J genes are TRBV27 and TRBJ2-5; D uncertain. Trimming stripped 2 bases from V and 1 base from J, with 11 bases between. The CDR3 loop spans 15 amino acids. Germline assignment: CDR1 MNHEY and CDR2 SMNVEV (reference sequence). The CDR3 loop is CASSLIVSAQETQYF. The CDR3, as DNA: TGTGCCAGCAGTTTAATCGTCAGCGCCCAAGAGACCCAGTACTTC.

The CDR3 here is CASSIGTSTDTQYF. In nucleotides, the CDR3 is TGTGCCAGTAGTATAGGGACTAGCACAGATACGCAGTATTTT. The J gene is TRBJ2-3, the V gene TRBV19; D is perhaps TRBD2 (5 bases). The CDR3 contains 14 residues. With 1 base removed from V and 0 bases from J, the gap between germline ends came to 5 bases. Germline-derived CDR1 and CDR2 are LNHDA and SQIVND (reference sequence).

This clone was seen once. The genes are TRBV25-1 and TRBJ2-1; 7 nucleotides match TRBD2. From germline, CDR1 is MGHDK and CDR2 SYGVNS. CDR3 length: 17 residues. J lost 6 bases, V lost 0 bases, and 11 bases had no gene match. Written as DNA, the CDR3 is TGTGCCAGCAGTGAATATCCAGCGGGAATAGGGTTCAATGAGCAGTTCTTC. Its translation: CASSEYPAGIGFNEQFF.

This clone was observed a handful of times. This chain joins TRBV6-1 and TRBJ2-7; D not certain. The CDR3 is 13 amino acids. Trimming removed 8 bases from V and 4 bases from J, with 15 bases in between. The germline V gene has CDR1 MNHNS and CDR2 SASEGT. Here the CDR3 DNA reads TGTGCCAGCGTGGAAGTTCCACTTTACGAGCAGTACTTC. This codes for CASVEVPLYEQYF.

The rearrangement uses TRBV9 and TRBJ2-5, with TRBD2 identical over 11 bases. This CDR3 is built from 16 residues. V was clipped by 4 bases and J by 4 bases; unmatched bases: 9. CDR1 is SGDLS and CDR2 is YYNGEE in the germline V gene. CDR3 sequence reads: CASSPYSGGAAETQYF. Written as DNA, the CDR3 is TGTGCCAGCAGCCCCTATAGCGGGGGGGCTGCAGAGACCCAGTACTTC.

The chain uses TRBV27 and TRBJ2-2; 7 bases map to TRBD1. This CDR3 comprises 16 residues. Germline V gene lookup returns CDR1 MNHEY and CDR2 SMNVEV (reference sequence). V was pared by 3 bases and J by 6 bases, with 10 bases of the junction left unmatched. Here the CDR3 reads CASSFGTAKGAGELFF. CDR3 coding DNA: TGTGCCAGCAGTTTTGGGACAGCCAAAGGAGCCGGGGAGCTGTTTTTT.

V and J are TRBV29-1 and TRBJ1-2; D might be TRBD1 (5 bases). CDR1 and CDR2 (germline): SQVTM, ANQGSEA. Trimming removed 2 bases at V and 8 bases at J, with 21 bases between. The CDR3 loop spans 15 amino acids. Here the CDR3 reads CSVEKWGFATVGYTF. DNA of the CDR3: TGCAGCGTTGAAAAGTGGGGGTTTGCGACGGTCGGCTACACCTTC.

The V gene is TRBV11-3, the J gene TRBJ1-5, with D perhaps matching TRBD1 (5 bases). This CDR3 region has 12 residues. With 1 base removed from V and 12 bases from J, the gap between germline ends came to 10 bases. Germline V CDR1 and CDR2: SGHNT, YENEEA. CDR3 sequence (DNA): TGTGCCAGCAGCTTAGCAGGGTCTAACCAGCATTTT. As protein: CASSLAGSNQHF.

The CDR3 coding sequence is TGTGCCAGCAGCTTACGGACTAGCGGATACACAGATACGCAGTATTTT. This translates into CASSLRTSGYTDTQYF. This chain uses TRBV11-2 with TRBJ2-3; TRBD2 matches at 10 bases. Germline lookup yields CDR1 SGHAT and CDR2 FQNNGV. The CDR3 has 16 residues. Germline trimming cut 2 bases from V and 2 bases from J; bases unmatched to any gene: 4.

The CDR3 sequence is CASSPKQQQDTDTQYF. CDR3 nucleotides: TGCGCCAGCAGCCCCAAACAGCAACAAGACACAGATACGCAGTATTTT. The chain carries TRBV10-1 and TRBJ2-3; no reliable D call. Germline V CDR1 and CDR2: WNHNN, SYGVQD (reference sequence). The V end lost 6 bases, the J end lost 2 bases, and 18 bases lay between the germline ends. The CDR3 consists of 16 residues.

The chain recombines TRBV15 with TRBJ2-3, with 10 bases that match TRBD2. The germline gives CDR1 LNHNV, CDR2 YYDKDF (reference sequence). The CDR3 is 17 residues long. Trimming cost V 4 bases and J 3 bases; bases outside gene matches: 10. The CDR3 DNA sequence: TGTGCCACCAGCAAATCCCTAGCGGGAGTTGGAACAGATACGCAGTATTTT. Translating gives CATSKSLAGVGTDTQYF.